The 20 T cell receptor beta chains presented below share a single source sample, sequenced in a study of blood T cells in healthy people across ages. Primers used in a second PCR of roughly 6 to 11 cycles were a sample-barcoded 5' primer and a J-beta primer mix. TCRdb re-called the 5' RACE reads with MiXCR, one entry per CDR3 protein. The sample has under 800,000 distinct CDR3 sequences, roughly 47% seen once. The sample was blood. These receptors originate from a woman aged 55-70 years in good health.

This chain's CDR3 is CASTVGTSGEETQYF. CDR3 nucleotide sequence: TGTGCCAGCACCGTCGGGACTAGCGGGGAAGAGACCCAGTACTTC. This chain uses TRBV6-1 with TRBJ2-5; 13 bases map to TRBD2. Germline CDR1 is MNHNS and CDR2 is SASEGT. The ends lost 7 bases at V and 3 bases at J; junction bases unmatched: 5. The CDR3 is 15 amino acids.

The chain uses TRBV12-3 or TRBV12-4 and TRBJ1-5, with D possibly TRBD1 on 6 matching bases. CDR3 length: 14 residues. The V and J ends lost 5 bases and 3 bases respectively, with 11 bases between them. As DNA, the CDR3 is TGTGCCAGCAGTACAGGGACGGTCAATCAGCCCCAGCATTTT. This encodes CASSTGTVNQPQHF.

This clonotype was seen more than once but under ten times. The chain joins TRBV7-9 to TRBJ2-5; D gene ambiguous. CDR1 is SEHNR, CDR2 FQNEAQ, per germline (reference sequence). The CDR3 is 13 amino acids. The germline V and J ends were trimmed by 5 bases and 11 bases, with 18 bases remaining between them. CDR3 sequence (DNA): TGTGCCAGCAGCCCTCAAGGGCCAAATGAGCAGTACTTC. It encodes CASSPQGPNEQYF.

This clonotype appeared a few times. The genes are TRBV3-1 and TRBJ2-1, with D maybe TRBD1 (6 bases). Germline V CDR1 and CDR2: LGHDT, YNNKEL (reference sequence). The CDR3 spans 14 residues. Trimming removed 5 bases from V and 3 bases from J, with 11 bases in between. This CDR3 is CASSGGQYYNEQFF. The CDR3 bases are TGTGCCAGCAGCGGAGGACAGTACTACAATGAGCAGTTCTTC.

The chain couples TRBV18 to TRBJ2-3; 7 bases are a match to TRBD1. The V gene end was trimmed by 1 base and the J gene end by 4 bases; junction bases not matched to a gene: 11. CDR1 and CDR2 from the germline V gene are KGHSH and LQKENI. The CDR3 length is 17 residues. This chain's CDR3 is CASSPQEGGAGADTQYF. As DNA, the CDR3 is TGTGCCAGCTCACCACAGGAAGGGGGCGCTGGCGCAGATACGCAGTATTTT.

The chain joins TRBV6-1 to TRBJ2-1; TRBD2 matches 11 bases. Losses at the gene ends were 5 bases for V and 3 bases for J; bases not matched to a gene: 9. This CDR3 spans 17 amino acids. Germline CDR1 is MNHNS and CDR2 is SASEGT. The CDR3 loop reads CASSPRLAGLSYNEQFF. The CDR3 coding sequence is TGTGCCAGCAGTCCGAGACTAGCGGGATTAAGCTACAATGAGCAGTTCTTC.

The chain uses TRBV7-2 and TRBJ1-6; the D gene is possibly TRBD1 (5 bases). The CDR3 spans 14 residues. Trimming removed 5 bases at V and 7 bases at J, with 12 bases between. Germline V gives CDR1 SGHTA, CDR2 FQGNSA. The CDR3 sequence: CASSRGTDNSPLHF. DNA of the CDR3: TGTGCCAGCAGCCGAGGGACCGACAATTCACCCCTCCACTTT. Combining the CDR3 with reference TRBV7-2 and TRBJ1-6 gives the whole variable domain GAGVSQSPSNKVTEKGKDVELRCDPISGHTALYWYRQSLGQGLEFLIYFQGNSAPDKSGLPSDRFSAERTGGSVSTLTIQRTQQEDSAVYLCASSRGTDNSPLHFGNGTRLTVT.

This clonotype was counted a few times. The J gene is TRBJ2-5, the V gene TRBV2; TRBD1 aligns across 8 bases. CDR1 SNHLY and CDR2 FYNNEI come from the germline V gene. Unmatched junction bases numbered 7, after V lost 6 bases and J lost 7 bases. The CDR3 consists of 13 residues. The CDR3: CASSAGGGGTQYF. DNA for the CDR3: TGTGCCAGCAGCGCAGGGGGCGGTGGGACCCAGTACTTC.

V usage is TRBV10-2 and J usage is TRBJ2-3, with 12 bases aligning to TRBD1. CDR3 length: 16 amino acids. Germline loops: CDR1 WSHSY, CDR2 SAAADI. V shed 2 bases and J 4 bases; nucleotides not matched to a gene: 4. In DNA, the CDR3 is TGCGCCAGCAGTGAGAGGGGGACAGGGGGCCCAGATACGCAGTATTTT. Translated, it gives CASSERGTGGPDTQYF.

This clonotype has only a few counts. This chain joins TRBV18 and TRBJ1-2; 9 bases match TRBD1. The germline V gene has CDR1 KGHSH and CDR2 LQKENI. Trimming removed 3 bases from V and 9 bases from J; junction bases left unmatched: 11. This CDR3 has 15 amino acids. CDR3 sequence (DNA): TGTGCCAGCTCACCCTCCGGGACAGGGACTATGAGCTACACCTTC. Its protein is CASSPSGTGTMSYTF.

The chain couples TRBV20-1 to TRBJ2-1; 11 bases fit TRBD2. The ends lost 4 bases at V and 6 bases at J; junction bases unmatched: 8. The CDR3 sequence is 15 residues long. Germline V gene lookup returns CDR1 DFQATT and CDR2 SNEGSKA (reference sequence). The chain's CDR3 is CSATRTSGFTNEQFF. The CDR3 nucleotides are TGCAGTGCTACTAGGACTAGCGGGTTCACCAATGAGCAGTTCTTC.

The V call is TRBV28, the J call TRBJ1-1, with D hard to call. The length of the CDR3 is 14 residues. CDR1 and CDR2 (germline): MDHEN, SYDVKM. V lost 3 bases to trimming and J lost 5 bases, with 13 bases between them. For the CDR3, the DNA is TGTGCCAGCAGTTTGGCCCGTTTAAGGACTGAAGCTTTCTTT. Amino acids: CASSLARLRTEAFF.

Comment on this clonotype: The junction does not match germline at one end; this may be a read error. The V call is TRBV20-1, the J call TRBJ1-1; D not resolved. The CDR3 contains 13 residues. Germline CDR1 is DFQATT and CDR2 is SNEGSKA (reference sequence). CDR3 in amino acids: CSTTSTGLTESFF. For the CDR3, the DNA is TGCAGTACTACAAGTACGGGATTGACTGAATCTTTCTTT.

This clonotype was counted a few times. The chain carries TRBV20-1 and TRBJ1-2; D is unresolved. Germline V lookup: CDR1 DFQATT, CDR2 SNEGSKA (reference sequence). The germline V and J ends were trimmed by 3 bases and 2 bases, with 16 bases remaining between them. CDR3 size: 15 residues. The CDR3 spells CSASLEGSINYGYTF. The CDR3 DNA reads TGCAGTGCTAGTTTGGAAGGCTCCATAAACTATGGCTACACCTTC.

A few counts support this clonotype. The CDR3 loop reads CASSQTSQSGTVGTQYF. As DNA, the CDR3 is TGTGCCAGCAGTCAAACGTCCCAGTCCGGGACAGTAGGTACGCAGTATTTT. The chain carries TRBV28 and TRBJ2-3; TRBD1 aligns across 7 bases. Looked up from germline, CDR1 is MDHEN and CDR2 is SYDVKM. The V and J ends lost 5 bases and 8 bases, in that order; junction bases with no gene match: 19. The CDR3 length is 17 residues.

This clonotype has only a few counts. The genes are TRBV4-1 and TRBJ1-1; 8 bases map to TRBD1. With 0 bases clipped from V and 3 bases from J, the junction kept 6 bases outside the gene matches. Germline V gene lookup returns CDR1 MGHRA and CDR2 YSYEKL. CDR3 length: 16 residues. DNA of the CDR3: TGCGCCAGCAGCCAAGACGGGGACAGGATGGACACTGAAGCTTTCTTT. This encodes CASSQDGDRMDTEAFF.

The genes are TRBV7-9 and TRBJ2-5; no definite D call. Trimming removed 5 bases at V and 1 base at J, with 14 bases between. Looked up from germline, CDR1 is SEHNR and CDR2 is FQNEAQ (reference sequence). There are 15 residues in the CDR3. Written as DNA, the CDR3 is TGTGCCAGCAGCCCCTGGAGTGGGTCCCAAGAGACCCAGTACTTC. Translating gives CASSPWSGSQETQYF.

The chain is built from TRBV4-1 and TRBJ2-3, with 8 positions matching TRBD2. Germline CDR1 MGHRA, CDR2 YSYEKL. The CDR3 has 18 residues. V shed 4 bases and J 1 base; nucleotides not matched to a gene: 13. CDR3 amino acids: CASSLPDLSGGGTDTQYF. In nucleotides, the CDR3 is TGCGCCAGCAGCCTCCCGGATCTTTCCGGGGGGGGCACAGATACGCAGTATTTT.

This clonotype was seen a handful of times. The rearrangement links TRBV6-4 to TRBJ1-5; D unclear. There are 12 residues in the CDR3. The germline V and J ends were trimmed by 6 bases and 7 bases, with 10 bases remaining between them. The germline V gene has CDR1 MRHNA and CDR2 SNTAGT. In nucleotides, the CDR3 is TGTGCCAGCAGGGGAGGGTGGCAGCCCCAGCATTTT. This codes for CASRGGWQPQHF.

This sequence joins TRBV5-6 and TRBJ2-1; 10 nucleotides line up with TRBD2. The CDR3 is made up of 17 amino acids. V lost 4 bases to trimming and J lost 6 bases; unmatched junction nucleotides: 13. Germline CDR1 is SGHDT and CDR2 is YYEEEE. The DNA for the CDR3 is TGTGCCAGCAGCCTGGCTGTGACGAGCGGGAGGGCCAATGAGCAGTTCTTC. Its protein product is CASSLAVTSGRANEQFF.